The 27 T cell receptor beta chains below all came from one sample that was sequenced in a study of blood T cells in healthy people across ages. It was with a sample-barcoded 5' primer and a J-beta primer mix that a second PCR of roughly 7 to 12 cycles was run. TCRdb used MiXCR to reprocess the 5' RACE reads, holding one entry per CDR3 protein. The data show roughly 1,800,000 distinct CDR3 sequences, about 50% seen once. Material: blood. These receptor sequences come from a woman between 40 and 50 years old in good health.

The chain has TRBV20-1 and TRBJ1-5; tentative D call: TRBD1 (5 bases). Germline CDR1 reads DFQATT; CDR2 reads SNEGSKA (reference sequence). V gave up 2 bases and J gave up 4 bases, with 15 bases separating them. The CDR3 length is 15 residues. The CDR3 sequence: CSARTGGVRNQPQHF. The CDR3 DNA sequence: TGCAGTGCTAGAACCGGGGGGGTACGAAATCAGCCCCAGCATTTT.

Only a few counts were recorded for this clonotype. One end of the junction does not line up with germline, which may come from a read error. The CDR3 spells CASSPTRDPLETQYF. The CDR3 nucleotides are TGTGCTAGCAGCCCCACCCGGGATCCTCTAGAGACCCAGTACTTC. V is TRBV7-7 and J is TRBJ2-5, with D perhaps matching TRBD2 (5 bases). The CDR3 sequence is 15 residues long. The germline V gene encodes CDR1 SSHAT and CDR2 FNYEAQ (reference sequence).

V usage is TRBV27 and J usage is TRBJ2-5; D may be TRBD1 or TRBD2 (7 bases each). This CDR3 contains 14 residues. The V gene lost 6 bases and the J gene lost 5 bases, with 16 bases spanning the gap. Germline CDR1 reads MNHEY; CDR2 reads SMNVEV (reference sequence). DNA for the CDR3: TGTGCCAGCAGAGACAGACAGGGAGGGGAGACCCAGTACTTC. Translating gives CASRDRQGGETQYF.

This clonotype was counted a few times. The genes are TRBV20-1 and TRBJ2-1; 9 bases are a match to TRBD2. V dropped 4 bases and J dropped 4; count of bases not matched to a gene: 2. The CDR3 runs to 13 residues. The germline V gene has CDR1 DFQATT and CDR2 SNEGSKA (reference sequence). The CDR3 DNA sequence: TGCAGTGCTAAACTAGCGGGTTACAATGAGCAGTTCTTC. It codes for CSAKLAGYNEQFF.

This chain uses TRBV11-2 with TRBJ2-5, with D perhaps TRBD1 or TRBD2 (6 bases each). This CDR3 is built from 14 residues. The germline gives CDR1 SGHAT, CDR2 FQNNGV. V was shortened by 5 bases and J by 5 bases, with 15 bases between the two germline ends. The CDR3 sequence: CASSNHGGGETQYF. The DNA of the CDR3 is TGTGCCAGCAGCAACCACGGGGGCGGGGAGACCCAGTACTTC.

V and J are TRBV12-3 or TRBV12-4 and TRBJ1-2, with 9 bases that match TRBD1. The V gene end was trimmed by 8 bases and the J gene end by 7 bases; junction bases not matched to a gene: 17. This CDR3 region has 16 residues. The CDR3 loop is CASGLFAGTGIGGYTF. In DNA, the CDR3 is TGTGCCAGCGGCCTATTCGCCGGGACAGGGATTGGTGGCTACACCTTC.

As for this clonotype: The junction shows a germline mismatch at one end, possibly a read error. The J gene is TRBJ2-7, the V gene TRBV7-7; the D gene is possibly TRBD1 (5 bases). CDR1 is SSHAT, CDR2 FNYEAQ, per germline (reference sequence). The CDR3 length is 14 residues. CDR3 sequence: CASSPNPGSNEQYF. Here the CDR3 DNA reads TGTGCTAGCAGCCCTAATCCAGGGTCGAACGAGCAGTACTTC.

The gene calls are TRBV7-9 and TRBJ1-2; D gene uncertain. The CDR3 consists of 13 residues. V was trimmed by 2 bases and J by 2 bases, leaving 6 bases between them. In germline, CDR1 is SEHNR, CDR2 FQNEAQ (reference sequence). Here the CDR3 DNA reads TGTGCCAGCAGCTTATACCCCAACTATGGCTACACCTTC. This sequence encodes CASSLYPNYGYTF.

The rearrangement uses TRBV2 and TRBJ2-4; TRBD2 aligns across 7 bases. V gave up 4 bases and J gave up 1 base; unmatched junction bases: 7. CDR3 length: 16 residues. Germline CDR1 SNHLY, CDR2 FYNNEI. CDR3 protein: CASSAGQGGAKNIQYF. DNA for the CDR3: TGTGCCAGCAGTGCCGGGCAGGGAGGGGCCAAAAACATTCAGTACTTC.

V and J are TRBV27 and TRBJ1-5, with unresolved D. The V and J ends lost 6 bases and 9 bases respectively, with 12 bases between them. The CDR3 sequence is 12 residues long. Germline V CDR1 and CDR2: MNHEY, SMNVEV (reference sequence). The CDR3: CASSRTLGPQHF. The CDR3 DNA is TGTGCCAGCAGCAGGACCCTGGGGCCCCAGCATTTT.

Written as DNA, the CDR3 is TGTGCCAGCATTGGGGGGACGTACCAAGAGACCCAGTACTTC. Residues: CASIGGTYQETQYF. The gene calls are TRBV2 and TRBJ2-5; tentatively, D is TRBD2 (6 bases). V shed 7 bases and J shed 0 bases, with 12 bases lying between them. The CDR3 is 14 amino acids. Germline CDR1 SNHLY, CDR2 FYNNEI.

The chain couples TRBV20-1 to TRBJ1-1, with D hard to call. The germline gives CDR1 DFQATT, CDR2 SNEGSKA (reference sequence). V lost 6 bases and J lost 2, with 13 bases in between. The length of the CDR3 is 13 residues. CDR3 amino acids: CSAREARNTEAFF. The CDR3, as DNA: TGCAGTGCGAGGGAGGCTAGAAACACTGAAGCTTTCTTT.

The chain employs TRBV6-5 and TRBJ2-7; possible D gene TRBD1, 6 bases. Germline CDR1 and CDR2: MNHEY and SVGAGI. V gave up 0 bases and J gave up 2 bases, with 14 bases separating them. There are 16 residues in the CDR3. The CDR3 spells CASSYSLDSWAYEQYF. DNA for the CDR3: TGTGCCAGCAGTTACTCATTGGACAGTTGGGCCTACGAGCAGTACTTC.

The chain has TRBV12-3 or TRBV12-4 and TRBJ1-1; D is uncertain. V lost 6 bases and J 0 bases, leaving 8 bases between the germline ends. The CDR3 contains 13 residues. For the CDR3, the DNA is TGTGCCAGCAGCTATCACGTGAACACTGAAGCTTTCTTT. It specifies CASSYHVNTEAFF.

This clonotype was detected a few times. This sequence joins TRBV27 and TRBJ2-7, with 9 nucleotides matching TRBD1. The CDR3 is 14 amino acids. The V and J ends lost 3 bases and 6 bases, in that order; junction bases with no gene match: 6. Germline CDR1 and CDR2: MNHEY and SMNVEV (reference sequence). The CDR3 nucleotides read TGTGCCAGCAGTTTCGGGACAGGGTCCCTCGAGCAGTACTTC. It is translated as CASSFGTGSLEQYF.

V is TRBV29-1 and J is TRBJ1-2, with D tentatively TRBD1 (6 bases). In germline, CDR1 is SQVTM, CDR2 ANQGSEA. This CDR3 has 11 amino acids. Trimming removed 4 bases from V and 6 bases from J, with 9 bases in between. CDR3 nucleotides: TGCAGCGTTGGGACAGAACATGGCTACACCTTC. Residues: CSVGTEHGYTF.

The chain uses TRBV5-1 and TRBJ2-3; unclear D gene. This CDR3 spans 15 amino acids. The germline V gene has CDR1 SGHRS and CDR2 YFSETQ. Trimming pared 1 base from V and 1 base from J, leaving 10 bases between. As DNA, the CDR3 is TGCGCCAGCAGCTTGTACGGGCCGGGCACAGATACGCAGTATTTT. Encoded protein: CASSLYGPGTDTQYF. The full variable domain, with the rest looked up from reference TRBV5-1 and TRBJ2-3, is KAGVTQTPRYLIKTRGQQVTLSCSPISGHRSVSWYQQTPGQGLQFLFEYFSETQRNKGNFPGRFSGRQFSNSRSEMNVSTLELGDSALYLCASSLYGPGTDTQYFGPGTRLTVL.

V usage is TRBV5-1 and J usage is TRBJ2-1; TRBD2 agrees at 7 bases. The CDR3 is made up of 15 amino acids. Trimming cost V 0 bases and J 4 bases; bases outside gene matches: 4. Germline V gene lookup returns CDR1 SGHRS and CDR2 YFSETQ. The CDR3 is CASSLARGEYNEQFF. In DNA form, the CDR3 reads TGCGCCAGCAGCTTGGCTCGGGGGGAATACAATGAGCAGTTCTTC.

This sequence joins TRBV7-2 and TRBJ2-4; 7 nucleotides line up with TRBD1. The DNA end favors TRBJ2-7, so the J call may be wrong. The CDR3 consists of 15 residues. CDR1 is SGHTA and CDR2 is FQGNSA in the germline V gene. The DNA for the CDR3 is TGTGCCAGCAGCTTAGAGTACAGGGGAAGAGACGAGCAGTACTTC. Its translation is CASSLEYRGRDEQYF.

The genes are TRBV7-8 and TRBJ2-5, with D possibly being TRBD1 (6 bases). This CDR3 comprises 15 residues. V lost 0 bases and J lost 0, with 8 bases in between. Germline CDR1 SGHVS, CDR2 FQNEAQ. The CDR3 DNA sequence: TGTGCCAGCAGCTTAGCGCGACAGGACCAAGAGACCCAGTACTTC. Protein: CASSLARQDQETQYF. Combining the CDR3 with reference TRBV7-8 and TRBJ2-5 gives the whole variable domain GAGVSQSPRYKVAKRGQDVALRCDPISGHVSLFWYQQALGQGPEFLTYFQNEAQLDKSGLPSDRFFAERPEGSVSTLKIQRTQQEDSAVYLCASSLARQDQETQYFGPGTRLLVL.

V and J are TRBV6-5 and TRBJ2-7; unclear D gene. V dropped 7 bases and J dropped 2 bases, with 12 bases sitting between them. The CDR3 contains 13 residues. Germline V gives CDR1 MNHEY, CDR2 SVGAGI. The CDR3: CASITDEPYEQYF. CDR3 in DNA: TGTGCCAGCATTACAGACGAACCCTACGAGCAGTACTTC.

The V call is TRBV6-2 or TRBV6-3, the J call TRBJ2-7; D may be TRBD1 (6 bases). Germline CDR1 reads MNHEY; CDR2 reads SVGEGT. This CDR3 comprises 14 residues. The V end was cut by 5 bases, the J end by 3 bases, with 14 bases between. In DNA, the CDR3 is TGTGCCAGCAGTCCGGTGGGGGCCTACTACGAGCAGTACTTC. This translates into CASSPVGAYYEQYF.

This clonotype has a handful of counts. The CDR3 bases are TGTGCCAGCAGAGCGGACAGGGGGATCTTGGACATTCAGTACTTC. This translates into CASRADRGILDIQYF. The V gene is TRBV6-5, the J gene TRBJ2-4, with TRBD1 matching 10 bases. V trimming: 6 bases; J trimming: 8 bases; junction bases outside the gene matches: 10. The CDR3 sequence is 15 residues long. Per germline, CDR1 MNHEY and CDR2 SVGAGI.

The rearrangement joins TRBV7-9 to TRBJ2-1, with TRBD2 as a possible D gene (6 bases). CDR3 length: 14 residues. Trimming took off 2 bases at V and 9 bases at J, with 14 bases between the two ends. Germline values: CDR1 SEHNR, CDR2 FQNEAQ (reference sequence). CDR3 region: CASSLPGTRSEQFF. CDR3 DNA sequence: TGTGCCAGCAGCTTACCAGGGACTCGGAGTGAGCAGTTCTTC.

V usage is TRBV6-2 or TRBV6-3 and J usage is TRBJ2-7, with D perhaps TRBD1 or TRBD2 (5 bases each). CDR3 length: 15 amino acids. Germline CDR1 is MNHEY and CDR2 is SVGEGT. Trimming took 0 bases from V and 0 from J, leaving 9 bases between them. This CDR3 is CASSYSGDSSYEQYF. The CDR3 DNA sequence: TGTGCCAGCAGTTACTCGGGGGATAGCTCCTACGAGCAGTACTTC.

Here the CDR3 reads CASSYSSSSYNEQFF. The CDR3, as DNA: TGTGCCAGCAGTTACTCGTCGAGCTCCTACAATGAGCAGTTCTTC. V gene TRBV6-6 combines with J gene TRBJ2-1; D call uncertain. The germline CDR1 and CDR2 sequences are MNHNY and SVGAGI (reference sequence). With 0 bases removed from V and 0 bases from J, the gap between germline ends came to 6 bases. CDR3 size: 15 residues.

The rearrangement uses TRBV10-3 and TRBJ1-5; no clear D gene. The CDR3 spans 14 residues. Trimming shortened V by 10 bases and J by 0 bases, and 13 bases separated the two germline ends. Germline assignment: CDR1 ENHRY and CDR2 SYGVKD. CDR3 nucleotide sequence: TGTGCCACCCGTCACGACACTAGCAATCAGCCCCAGCATTTT. Its protein product is CATRHDTSNQPQHF.